The 11 T cell receptor beta chains given below trace back to one sample, sequenced in a study of beta chain features in type 1 diabetes. Study observations and caveats: There was a moderate but significant shortening of TCRB CDR3s in all four CD4+ subsets of Type 1 diabetes patients.

Their recognized antigens are unknown. As every portion of the isolated RNA was reverse transcribed, the sequencing read expressed TCRB transcripts. Clones were sequenced by immunoSEQ multiplex PCR, and TCRdb holds only the in-frame ones, with some missing. The sample holds over 100,000 clones, over 15% seen once. Sequencing was done on a sample of central memory CD4+ T cells from blood. The receptor source for this set is a man under 40 with type 1 diabetes.

The chain joins TRBV7-9 to TRBJ1-2; D may be TRBD1 (5 bases). The CDR3 is 14 amino acids. Trimming cost V 4 bases and J 7 bases, with 16 bases left between them. Looked up from germline, CDR1 is SEHNR and CDR2 is FQNEAQ (reference sequence). CDR3 protein: CASSSLQAWPGYTF. As DNA, the CDR3 is TGTGCCAGCAGCTCCCTACAGGCCTGGCCTGGCTACACCTTC.

This clone was detected a few times. J is TRBJ2-2 and V is TRBV19; tentatively, D is TRBD2 (6 bases). V was clipped by 9 bases and J by 3 bases, with 8 bases between them. The V gene's germline CDR1 is LNHDA and CDR2 SQIVND (reference sequence). The CDR3 consists of 12 residues. The CDR3 DNA follows: TGTGCCAGCGGGAGTTACACCGGGGAGCTGTTTTTT. This sequence encodes CASGSYTGELFF.

The chain combines TRBV5-4 with TRBJ2-5; D may match TRBD1 or TRBD2 (6 bases each). In germline, CDR1 is SGHNT, CDR2 YYREEE (reference sequence). CDR3 length: 15 residues. The V end was cut by 4 bases, the J end by 5 bases, with 18 bases between. CDR3 sequence: CASSQEGGKLETQYF. The CDR3 DNA reads TGTGCCAGCAGCCAAGAGGGGGGCAAACTGGAGACCCAGTACTTC.

This clone was counted only a few times. J is TRBJ2-2 and V is TRBV5-1, with no clear D. Germline V gene data show CDR1 as SGHRS and CDR2 as YFSETQ. This CDR3 has 15 residues. Trimming removed 0 bases at V and 0 bases at J, with 6 bases between. CDR3 DNA sequence: TGCGCCAGCAGCTTGGGGACGTCGAACACCGGGGAGCTGTTTTTT. As protein: CASSLGTSNTGELFF.

This clone was counted a few times. The rearrangement joins TRBV5-6 to TRBJ1-6, with D tentatively TRBD1 (6 bases). Trimming left V 7 bases short and J 7 bases short, with 15 bases between. The CDR3 totals 14 residues. Per germline, CDR1 SGHDT and CDR2 YYEEEE. The DNA for the CDR3 is TGTGCCAGCGTTCCGGGACAACTCAATTCACCCCTCCACTTT. Translated, it gives CASVPGQLNSPLHF.

This clone was seen ten or more times. The V gene is TRBV29-1, the J gene TRBJ2-5, with TRBD2 matching over 14 bases. V was clipped by 7 bases and J by 5 bases; unmatched bases: 3. The CDR3 is 13 residues long. Germline CDR1 SQVTM, CDR2 ANQGSEA. CDR3: CSAGTSGGETQYF. CDR3 DNA sequence: TGCAGCGCTGGGACTAGCGGGGGCGAGACCCAGTACTTC.

A few counts support this clone. CDR3 DNA sequence: TGTGCCAGCGAACAGCCGGGTGCAGCTTTCTTT. Residues: CASEQPGAAFF. The chain uses TRBV2 and TRBJ1-1, with D hard to call. There are 11 residues in the CDR3. With 8 bases removed from V and 10 bases from J, the gap between germline ends came to 14 bases. The germline gives CDR1 SNHLY, CDR2 FYNNEI.

This clone was detected only a few times. The gene calls are TRBV5-5 and TRBJ2-3, with TRBD2 matching 7 bases. The CDR3 spans 15 residues. Germline loops: CDR1 SGHKS, CDR2 YYEKEE (reference sequence). J was trimmed by 8 bases and V by 1 base; bases with no gene match: 10. The CDR3 loop reads CASSLSAGGEGTQYF. CDR3 nucleotides: TGTGCCAGCAGCTTGTCTGCAGGCGGGGAGGGTACGCAGTATTTT.

This clone was detected only a few times. The CDR3 spells CASSLAPYDYEQYF. CDR3 nucleotide sequence: TGTGCCAGCAGCCTAGCGCCCTACGACTACGAGCAGTACTTC. The chain uses TRBV4-2 and TRBJ2-7, with a possible D match to TRBD2 (5 bases). The CDR3 has 14 residues. Germline V CDR1 and CDR2: LGHNA, YNFKEQ. The germline V and J ends were trimmed by 4 bases and 3 bases, with 13 bases remaining between them.

This clone was found a few times. The chain couples TRBV7-2 to TRBJ2-3; maybe TRBD2 (6 bases). Germline V gene data show CDR1 as SGHTA and CDR2 as FQGNSA. Trimming took 1 base from V and 2 from J, leaving 13 bases between them. The CDR3 has 16 residues. CDR3 in DNA: TGTGCCAGCAGCTTAGTAGGGACTGTCTTCACAGATACGCAGTATTTT. It translates to CASSLVGTVFTDTQYF.

The chain combines TRBV6-5 with TRBJ2-7, with 7 nucleotides matching TRBD2. After removal of 2 bases from V and 7 bases from J, the junction contained 8 bases not matched to a gene. The CDR3 has 14 amino acids. Germline CDR1 reads MNHEY; CDR2 reads SVGAGI. The CDR3: CASSYGRDSAEQYF. CDR3 bases: TGTGCCAGCAGTTACGGGAGGGATTCTGCAGAGCAGTACTTC.